The T cell receptor (beta chain) described here comes from a study of T cells in Graves' hyperthyroidism and ophthalmopathy. Study-level background: Peripheral blood collection took place at initial diagnosis, before any treatment.

At least ten counts were recorded for this clonotype. The antigen remains unidentified. What was amplified from RNA transcripts were TCR beta CDR3 regions. The HTBI primer set served for first-round RT-PCR of the TCR CDR3. In TCRdb, the multiplex PCR reads were re-called with MiXCR into one record per CDR3 protein. The repertoire holds around 420,000 distinct CDR3 sequences, about a sixth seen once, with 13% to 15% in the top ten. Hyperthyroidism patients were newly diagnosed, had disease duration under 2 months, and were aged 18 to 65 years. General observations from the study: Model output signaled ophthalmopathy a median approximately six months ahead of onset.

Germline assignment: CDR1 SGHAT and CDR2 FQDESV (reference sequence). J was trimmed by 4 bases and V by 7 bases; bases with no gene match: 11. The CDR3 consists of 16 residues. The chain employs TRBV11-1 and TRBJ2-1; 9 bases match TRBD1. Sample: blood. This TCR derives from a woman aged 18-29 years with Graves' hyperthyroidism. The CDR3 reads CASTPLRDRAYNEQFF. The CDR3 nucleotides read TGTGCCAGCACCCCTCTCCGGGACAGGGCTTACAATGAGCAGTTCTTC.